The 9 T cell receptor beta chains in this list originate from one sample, sequenced in a study of T cell responses to AZD1222 COVID-19 vaccine (dated by TCRdb to about 2021). The sample's time point label, decoded: baseline before first vaccination. In light of the paper, this sample's treatment or condition label describes: meningococcal conjugate vaccine given as trial control. Library preparation used the immunoSEQ multiplex PCR assay. The table comes from immuneACCESS by way of TCRdb, which keeps in-frame sequences with V and J called. Part of the clones is missing from these tables; in studies checked, under half for an unresolved V gene and the rest for unknown reasons. The sample records approximately 120,000 clones, roughly 87% of which are singletons. In total, the top ten clones hold around 4.5% of the sample. Material: peripheral blood, obtained on day 0 of MenACWY control vaccination. The receptors stem from an adult in good health.

This clone was detected once. The chain employs TRBV6-2 or TRBV6-3 and TRBJ2-7; the match to TRBD1 covers 8 bases. The CDR3 has 13 residues. The J segment lost 4 bases and the V segment lost 4 bases, leaving 3 bases of the junction unmatched. CDR1 and CDR2 from the germline V gene are MNHEY and SVGEGT. CDR3 sequence (DNA): TGTGCCAGCAGTTGGGACAGGCGGTACGAGCAGTACTTC. This sequence encodes CASSWDRRYEQYF.

CDR3 sequence (DNA): TGCGCCAGCAGCCAAACCTTTGGGACTAGCGGTAGGAATGAGCAGTTCTTC. Residues: CASSQTFGTSGRNEQFF. V gene TRBV4-1 combines with J gene TRBJ2-1; 11 bases fit TRBD2. CDR3 size: 17 residues. Germline V gene data show CDR1 as MGHRA and CDR2 as YSYEKL. J lost 7 bases, V lost 2 bases, and 10 bases had no gene match.

V and J are TRBV9 and TRBJ2-1; the match to TRBD2 covers 8 bases. The V gene's germline CDR1 is SGDLS and CDR2 YYNGEE. The CDR3 loop spans 16 amino acids. The V segment lost 2 bases and the J segment 4 bases; nucleotides outside the gene matches: 8. The CDR3 reads CASSVGLSGTYNEQFF. The CDR3 nucleotides read TGTGCCAGCAGCGTTGGCCTTAGCGGGACGTACAATGAGCAGTTCTTC. The full variable domain, completed using reference TRBV9 and TRBJ2-1, is DSGVTQTPKHLITATGQRVTLRCSPRSGDLSVYWYQQSLDQGLQFLIQYYNGEERAKGNILERFSAQQFPDLHSELNLSSLELGDSALYFCASSVGLSGTYNEQFFGPGTRLTVL.

The gene calls are TRBV5-4 and TRBJ1-4; TRBD1 matches 11 bases. The V and J ends lost 4 bases and 8 bases, in that order; junction bases with no gene match: 10. CDR1 and CDR2 (germline): SGHNT, YYREEE (reference sequence). The CDR3 extends over 16 amino acids. The CDR3 spells CASSPGTGGLLEKLFF. CDR3 in DNA: TGTGCCAGCAGCCCGGGGACAGGGGGTTTATTGGAAAAACTGTTTTTT.

The gene calls are TRBV5-1 and TRBJ2-2; D gene ambiguous. The CDR3 totals 17 residues. CDR1 and CDR2 (germline): SGHRS, YFSETQ. Deletions cut 2 bases from V and 5 bases from J, with 19 bases between. CDR3 DNA: TGCGCCAGCAGCTTAATGAGTTTAGATTTTATTACCGGGGAGCTGTTTTTT. It encodes CASSLMSLDFITGELFF.

This clone was seen just once. The rearrangement joins TRBV28 to TRBJ2-3; weak D call: TRBD1 (6 bases). The CDR3 is made up of 15 amino acids. Germline V gives CDR1 MDHEN, CDR2 SYDVKM. Trimming removed 5 bases from V and 0 bases from J, with 12 bases in between. The CDR3, as DNA: TGTGCCAGCAGTGTCTTACAGGGTAGCACAGATACGCAGTATTTT. Encoded protein: CASSVLQGSTDTQYF.

This clone was seen a few times. The chain uses TRBV5-5 and TRBJ1-1; unclear D gene. V lost 2 bases, J lost 6 bases, and 17 bases lay in between. Germline assignment: CDR1 SGHKS and CDR2 YYEKEE (reference sequence). The CDR3 spans 15 residues. Written as DNA, the CDR3 is TGTGCCAGCAGCTTAGGGTTTATTGGAGGTCCTGAAGCTTTCTTT. The encoded protein is CASSLGFIGGPEAFF.

The V call is TRBV28, the J call TRBJ2-2, with D perhaps TRBD2 (5 bases). The length of the CDR3 is 13 residues. Germline CDR1 MDHEN, CDR2 SYDVKM. V gave up 7 bases and J gave up 13 bases, with 19 bases separating them. The CDR3 DNA reads as TGTGCCAGCACCATCCCTCGGGGTCGGGTGCTGTTTTTT. As protein: CASTIPRGRVLFF.

The V gene is TRBV9, the J gene TRBJ2-2; D unclear. This CDR3 contains 16 residues. In germline, CDR1 is SGDLS, CDR2 YYNGEE. V lost 0 bases and J lost 2, with 11 bases in between. CDR3 in amino acids: CASSVAVAQNTGELFF. The CDR3 nucleotides are TGTGCCAGCAGCGTAGCGGTGGCCCAAAACACCGGGGAGCTGTTTTTT.